Listed here are 12 T cell receptor beta chains from one sample, sequenced in a study of shared clonotypes between healthy human individuals. The table came from immunoSEQ multiplex PCR; TCRdb's copy has only in-frame clones and leaves some out. Here the sample spans around 700,000 clones, roughly 78% being singletons. Sequencing used memory CD4+ T cells sorted from blood. Subset noted: CD45RA-negative fraction. These receptors were taken from a woman aged 30 to 39 in good health.

CDR3 DNA sequence: TGCGCCAGCAGCTTGGGGCGGGCTGGAAACACCATATATTTT. It codes for CASSLGRAGNTIYF. J is TRBJ1-3 and V is TRBV5-1; D unresolved. The CDR3 runs to 14 residues. The germline V gene encodes CDR1 SGHRS and CDR2 YFSETQ. Trimming took 0 bases from V and 2 from J, leaving 6 bases between them. Full variable domain (remainder filled in from reference TRBV5-1 and TRBJ1-3): KAGVTQTPRYLIKTRGQQVTLSCSPISGHRSVSWYQQTPGQGLQFLFEYFSETQRNKGNFPGRFSGRQFSNSRSEMNVSTLELGDSALYLCASSLGRAGNTIYFGEGSWLTVV.

The sample holds a few counts of this clone. The V gene is TRBV7-9, the J gene TRBJ2-5, with D perhaps matching TRBD1 (7 bases). Trimming pared 5 bases from V and 0 bases from J, leaving 13 bases between. The CDR3 consists of 15 residues. The germline V gene encodes CDR1 SEHNR and CDR2 FQNEAQ (reference sequence). The CDR3 sequence is CASSRGTVYQETQYF. CDR3 DNA sequence: TGTGCCAGCAGCCGCGGGACAGTGTACCAAGAGACCCAGTACTTC.

V gene TRBV19 combines with J gene TRBJ2-1; 12 nucleotides match TRBD2. CDR1 LNHDA and CDR2 SQIVND come from the germline V gene (reference sequence). Germline trimming cut 0 bases from V and 2 bases from J; bases unmatched to any gene: 5. The CDR3 contains 18 residues. The CDR3, as DNA: TGTGCCAGTAGTATAGACCAGACTAGCGGGAGCCCCTACAATGAGCAGTTCTTC. This gives the protein CASSIDQTSGSPYNEQFF.

The rearrangement joins TRBV27 to TRBJ2-1, with TRBD2 matching over 7 bases. Germline values: CDR1 MNHEY, CDR2 SMNVEV (reference sequence). The V and J ends lost 8 bases and 9 bases, in that order; junction bases with no gene match: 13. The CDR3 is made up of 14 amino acids. The CDR3 here is CASSGLAGEGEQFF. Here the CDR3 DNA reads TGTGCCAGCTCCGGCCTGGCGGGAGAGGGTGAGCAGTTCTTC.

The chain couples TRBV19 to TRBJ2-7; a possible D gene is TRBD1 (6 bases). From germline, CDR1 is LNHDA and CDR2 SQIVND (reference sequence). Between the trimmed V and J ends, which lost 3 bases and 1 base, there was a span of 7 bases. This CDR3 is built from 13 residues. The CDR3 reads CASSIGQSYEQYF. CDR3 nucleotide sequence: TGTGCCAGTAGTATCGGACAGTCCTACGAGCAGTACTTC.

The chain couples TRBV15 to TRBJ2-6; D might be TRBD2 (5 bases). The CDR3 spans 17 residues. Germline CDR1 is LNHNV and CDR2 is YYDKDF (reference sequence). Trimming took 3 bases from V and 4 from J, leaving 16 bases between them. The CDR3 loop reads CATSRRTDWVGANVLTF. Written as DNA, the CDR3 is TGTGCCACCAGCAGGAGGACGGACTGGGTCGGGGCCAACGTCCTGACTTTC.

Of note for this clone: A read error is possible here, since a much larger clone lies one base away. The chain employs TRBV6-6 and TRBJ1-5; D unresolved. The CDR3 is made up of 13 amino acids. The germline gives CDR1 MNHNY, CDR2 SVGAGI (reference sequence). Trimming left V 5 bases short and J 0 bases short, with 5 bases between. The CDR3 DNA reads as TGTGCCAGCAGTGTATATAGCAATCAGCCCCAGCATTTT. It yields the protein CASSVYSNQPQHF.

The rearrangement links TRBV5-1 to TRBJ2-3; 7 nucleotides match TRBD1. This CDR3 comprises 16 residues. Germline loops: CDR1 SGHRS, CDR2 YFSETQ. V dropped 4 bases and J dropped 3; count of bases not matched to a gene: 11. CDR3 protein: CASSQSQTGTTDTQYF. CDR3 sequence (DNA): TGCGCCAGCAGCCAGAGCCAGACAGGGACGACAGATACGCAGTATTTT.

On this clone itself: This sample also contains other DNA sequences that code for the same CDR3. The chain is built from TRBV6-5 and TRBJ2-3, with TRBD2 identical over 9 bases. The V gene's germline CDR1 is MNHEY and CDR2 SVGAGI. The CDR3 consists of 15 residues. V lost 2 bases, J lost 1 base, and 1 base stayed unmatched. CDR3 DNA sequence: TGTGCCAGCAGTTACAGGACTAGCGGCACAGATACGCAGTATTTT. Translation gives CASSYRTSGTDTQYF.

The sample holds a few counts of this clone. The genes are TRBV28 and TRBJ1-1, with D perhaps matching TRBD1 (5 bases). Trimming stripped 8 bases from V and 5 bases from J, with 12 bases between. The germline CDR1 and CDR2 sequences are MDHEN and SYDVKM. CDR3 size: 12 residues. CDR3 in amino acids: CASLREGTEAFF. DNA of the CDR3: TGTGCCAGCCTCAGGGAAGGAACTGAAGCTTTCTTT.

The chain couples TRBV11-2 to TRBJ2-7; 8 nucleotides agree with TRBD2. The CDR3 loop spans 16 amino acids. Germline lookup yields CDR1 SGHAT and CDR2 FQNNGV. V lost 2 bases and J lost 4; bases outside the gene matches: 10. The CDR3 loop is CASSLSTAGLGYEQYF. The CDR3 DNA reads TGTGCCAGCAGCTTATCAACTGCGGGACTAGGTTACGAGCAGTACTTC.

This rearrangement joins TRBV7-8 to TRBJ2-1; TRBD2 aligns across 7 bases. Germline V lookup: CDR1 SGHVS, CDR2 FQNEAQ. J was trimmed by 7 bases and V by 0 bases; bases with no gene match: 12. This CDR3 comprises 17 residues. The CDR3 sequence is CASSLAYMGGRGNEQFF. CDR3 DNA sequence: TGTGCCAGCAGCTTAGCGTACATGGGCGGGAGAGGTAATGAGCAGTTCTTC. Based on the CDR3 plus reference TRBV7-8 and TRBJ2-1, the full variable domain is GAGVSQSPRYKVAKRGQDVALRCDPISGHVSLFWYQQALGQGPEFLTYFQNEAQLDKSGLPSDRFFAERPEGSVSTLKIQRTQQEDSAVYLCASSLAYMGGRGNEQFFGPGTRLTVL.